This T cell receptor beta chain stems from a study of CD8 T cells in Susac syndrome. Controls were healthy donors chosen to match patients in age and sex. Negative isolation yielded the CD8+ and CD4+ T cells, while FACS enriched the TEMRA cells. The authors reverse transcribed roughly 0.5 to 1 ug RNA with random hexamers. The immunoSEQ assay covered 54 Vbeta and 13 Jbeta segments for CDR3. TCRdb processed the immunoSEQ multiplex PCR reads anew with MiXCR; each CDR3 protein has one entry. The sample holds some 57,000 distinct CDR3 sequences; about 92% are singletons and the top ten take nearly 0.2%. Trimming cost V 2 bases and J 6 bases; bases outside gene matches: 3. This CDR3 has 12 residues. Germline V gene data show CDR1 as GTSNPN and CDR2 as SVGIG (reference sequence).

The chain recombines TRBV30 with TRBJ2-7, with TRBD1 identical over 8 bases. Sequenced sample: CD8+ T cells from PBMCs. This TCR derives from a human donor in good health. The CDR3, as DNA: TGTGCCTGGAGTCGAACAGGGGGCGAGCAGTACTTC. It translates to CAWSRTGGEQYF.